This TCR beta chain is drawn from a study of patients and donors after allogeneic stem cell transplantation. V was clipped by 6 bases and J by 3 bases; unmatched bases: 7. The length of the CDR3 is 16 residues. Germline V CDR1 and CDR2: MNHEY, SVGEGT. Each CDR3 protein is one row after TCRdb ran MiXCR on the RT-PCR reads. This sample carries 150,000 to 250,000 distinct CDR3 sequences, around two fifths of them seen once, and the ten largest clones take 33%. V gene TRBV6-2 or TRBV6-3 combines with J gene TRBJ2-7; 14 positions agree with TRBD2. The origin of this receptor is a human donor who was either an allogeneic HSCT recipient or a stem cell or donor lymphocyte infusion donor (not recorded which). It is not recorded whose cells these are; they may come from a transplant donor. Sequencing was carried out using blood, either unsorted or a sorted T cell fraction (not recorded which). As DNA, the CDR3 is TGTGCCAGCAGCCTCCCGACTAGCGGGAGGGTCTACGAGCAGTACTTC. Translated: CASSLPTSGRVYEQYF.